This T cell receptor (beta chain) was captured by sequencing in a study of a mutant IDH1 vaccine in newly diagnosed glioma. The overall study: Treated patients showed a male proportion of roughly 60%, a female proportion of about 40%, and a mean age of around 40 years. Held at week 35, visit V12 was the safety follow-up, and visit V13 followed at week 47.

Repertoires were generated with immunoSEQ multiplex PCR, while TCRdb's copy carries only in-frame clones and drops some. The table includes about 44,000 clones, around 81% detected once. Noted time point: week 35, safety follow-up. Topical imiquimod was applied with each vaccine dose, which held 300 ug of mutant IDH1 20-mer peptide. New WHO grade 3 or 4 astrocytomas that were IDH1-mutant and ATRX-lost occurred in the donors. Comments on this clone: No antigen is known for it.

CDR1 MNHNS and CDR2 SASEGT come from the germline V gene. Germline trimming cut 8 bases from V and 4 bases from J; bases unmatched to any gene: 6. This CDR3 has 14 amino acids. Sequenced here: PBMCs, sampled from a glioma patient whose treatment included an IDH1 peptide vaccine. The V and J genes are TRBV6-1 and TRBJ2-7; TRBD2 agrees at 12 bases. The TCR sequence derives from a woman in her thirties or forties with glioma. Some clones in this sample may be carry-over from other donors' samples. DNA of the CDR3: TGTGCCAGCGTGACTAGCGGGAGTGCATACGAGCAGTACTTC. It codes for CASVTSGSAYEQYF.